The entry below gives a single T cell receptor (beta chain) sequence along with its context. This CDR3 region has 12 residues. Germline V lookup: CDR1 SGDLS, CDR2 YYNGEE. TCRdb reprocessed the 5' RACE reads; each CDR3 protein has one entry and no DNA is given. Its listing shows around 190,000 distinct CDR3 sequences. This specimen comes from a study of monozygotic twins with inflammatory bowel disease. Each donor supplied about 2.5 ml of blood. The V gene is TRBV9, the J gene TRBJ1-2. This TCR came from a human donor with ulcerative colitis or Crohn's disease, or a healthy co-twin of an affected twin (not recorded which). The sequenced material came from blood. The CDR3 spells CASSNDGDGYTF. Combining the CDR3 with reference TRBV9 and TRBJ1-2 gives the whole variable domain DSGVTQTPKHLITATGQRVTLRCSPRSGDLSVYWYQQSLDQGLQFLIQYYNGEERAKGNILERFSAQQFPDLHSELNLSSLELGDSALYFCASSNDGDGYTFGSGTRLTVV.